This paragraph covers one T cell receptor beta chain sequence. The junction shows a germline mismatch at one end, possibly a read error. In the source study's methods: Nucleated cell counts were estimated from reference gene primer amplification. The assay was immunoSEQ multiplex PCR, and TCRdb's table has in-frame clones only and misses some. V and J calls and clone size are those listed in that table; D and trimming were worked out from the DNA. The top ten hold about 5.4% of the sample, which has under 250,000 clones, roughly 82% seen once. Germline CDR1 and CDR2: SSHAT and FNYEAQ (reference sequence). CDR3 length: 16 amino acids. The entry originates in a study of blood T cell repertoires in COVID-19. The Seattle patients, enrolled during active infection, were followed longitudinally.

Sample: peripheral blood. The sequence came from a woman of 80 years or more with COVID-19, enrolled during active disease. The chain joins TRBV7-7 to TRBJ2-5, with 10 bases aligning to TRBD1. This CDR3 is CASSLGTGDYRETQYF. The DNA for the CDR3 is TGTGCTAGCAGCTTAGGGACAGGGGACTATCGGGAGACCCAGTACTTC.